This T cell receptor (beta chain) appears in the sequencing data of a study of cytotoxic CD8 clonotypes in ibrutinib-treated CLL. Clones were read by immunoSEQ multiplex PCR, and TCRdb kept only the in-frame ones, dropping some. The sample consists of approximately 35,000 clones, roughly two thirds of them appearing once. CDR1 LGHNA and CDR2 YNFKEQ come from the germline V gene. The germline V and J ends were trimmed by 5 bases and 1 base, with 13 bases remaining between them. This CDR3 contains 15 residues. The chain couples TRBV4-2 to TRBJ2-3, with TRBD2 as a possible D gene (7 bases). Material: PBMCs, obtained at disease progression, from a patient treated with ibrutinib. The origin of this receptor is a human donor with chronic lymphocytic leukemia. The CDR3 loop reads CASSKGGGGTDTQYF. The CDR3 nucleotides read TGTGCCAGCAGCAAAGGGGGGGGAGGCACAGATACGCAGTATTTT.